One sample yielded the 18 T cell receptor beta chains listed below, sequenced in a study of blood T cell repertoires in COVID-19. Sequencing was performed with immunoSEQ multiplex PCR; in TCRdb, only in-frame clones are kept and a portion is missing. The sample lists tens of thousands of clones, under 85% occurring once. The sequencing sample was made of peripheral blood. The receptor source for this set is a human donor in a cohort sampled during active COVID-19.

V usage is TRBV5-6 and J usage is TRBJ2-3; TRBD2 is a possible D gene (6 bases). The V end lost 2 bases, the J end lost 1 base, and 20 bases lay between the germline ends. Germline CDR1 SGHDT, CDR2 YYEEEE. The CDR3 is 18 residues long. The DNA of the CDR3 is TGTGCCAGCAGCTTACCCCCAAGGATGTCTAGCGGCACAGATACGCAGTATTTT. Protein: CASSLPPRMSSGTDTQYF. Full variable domain (outside the CDR3, taken from reference TRBV5-6 and TRBJ2-3): DAGVTQSPTHLIKTRGQQVTLRCSPKSGHDTVSWYQQALGQGPQFIFQYYEEEERQRGNFPDRFSGHQFPNYSSELNVNALLLGDSALYLCASSLPPRMSSGTDTQYFGPGTRLTVL.

The chain links TRBV19 to TRBJ1-5, with TRBD1 matching over 7 bases. CDR1 is LNHDA, CDR2 SQIVND, per germline (reference sequence). The trim removed 2 bases at V and 1 base at J, leaving 5 bases unmatched. The CDR3 is 16 residues long. The CDR3 sequence is CASSILPTGSNQPQHF. DNA of the CDR3: TGTGCCAGTAGTATACTCCCGACAGGGAGCAATCAGCCCCAGCATTTT.

The genes are TRBV28 and TRBJ2-1; tentatively, D is TRBD2 (6 bases). The CDR3 totals 17 residues. The V end lost 7 bases, the J end lost 4 bases, and 23 bases lay between the germline ends. Germline lookup yields CDR1 MDHEN and CDR2 SYDVKM. The CDR3 nucleotides read TGTGCCAGCACGAAATACCTTGCGGGGCTACTTTACAATGAGCAGTTCTTC. Protein sequence: CASTKYLAGLLYNEQFF.

In DNA form, the CDR3 reads TGTGCCAGCAGTTTACATGGTGGCCCCACCTACGAGCAGTACTTC. This translates into CASSLHGGPTYEQYF. The genes are TRBV7-2 and TRBJ2-7; no reliable D call. CDR3 size: 15 residues. CDR1 and CDR2 (germline): SGHTA, FQGNSA. V gave up 6 bases and J gave up 2 bases, with 17 bases separating them.

The chain joins TRBV7-3 to TRBJ1-1; D is possibly TRBD1 (6 bases). Germline values: CDR1 SGHTA, CDR2 FQGTGA. V was trimmed by 2 bases and J by 7 bases, leaving 11 bases between them. This CDR3 comprises 13 residues. The CDR3 here is CASSLDGTHEAFF. For the CDR3, the DNA is TGTGCCAGCAGCTTAGACGGGACACATGAAGCTTTCTTT.

This rearrangement joins TRBV12-3 or TRBV12-4 to TRBJ2-1; 13 bases line up with TRBD2. The CDR3 runs to 13 residues. With V trimmed by 5 bases and J by 11 bases, 3 bases remained unmatched. The CDR3 sequence: CASSLGLAGKQFF. The CDR3 bases are TGTGCCAGCAGTCTGGGACTAGCGGGGAAGCAGTTCTTC.

The genes are TRBV4-2 and TRBJ1-6; no clear D gene. The germline gives CDR1 LGHNA, CDR2 YNFKEQ. V was shortened by 0 bases and J by 7 bases, with 16 bases between the two germline ends. The CDR3 is made up of 17 amino acids. The CDR3 DNA follows: TGTGCCAGCAGCCAAGATCTGCGGCGGGCCCTAAATTCACCCCTCCACTTT. Protein product: CASSQDLRRALNSPLHF.

This chain connects TRBV27 to TRBJ2-7, with D perhaps TRBD1 (5 bases). Deletions cut 1 base from V and 4 bases from J, with 8 bases between. This CDR3 region has 13 residues. Germline CDR1 reads MNHEY; CDR2 reads SMNVEV (reference sequence). The CDR3 reads CASSLFQGYEQYF. The DNA for the CDR3 is TGTGCCAGCAGTTTATTCCAGGGTTACGAGCAGTACTTC.

V gene TRBV6-5 combines with J gene TRBJ2-7; the match to TRBD1 covers 10 bases. V was pared by 6 bases and J by 2 bases, with 4 bases of the junction left unmatched. This CDR3 spans 14 amino acids. Germline-derived CDR1 and CDR2 are MNHEY and SVGAGI. The CDR3 loop reads CASRTGTGAYEQYF. The CDR3, as DNA: TGTGCCAGCAGGACCGGGACAGGGGCCTACGAGCAGTACTTC.

The chain couples TRBV4-2 to TRBJ2-5, with 14 bases fitting TRBD2. This CDR3 contains 19 residues. The germline CDR1 and CDR2 sequences are LGHNA and YNFKEQ. Trimming removed 4 bases from V and 4 bases from J; junction bases left unmatched: 14. As DNA, the CDR3 is TGTGCCAGCAGCCGGGGTCAGACTAGCGGGGGGGCCGGTGGAGAGACCCAGTACTTC. Its protein product is CASSRGQTSGGAGGETQYF.

This chain links TRBV6-5 with TRBJ2-5, with TRBD2 as a possible D gene (5 bases). CDR3 length: 15 residues. The germline V and J ends were trimmed by 5 bases and 1 base, with 14 bases remaining between them. Germline loops: CDR1 MNHEY, CDR2 SVGAGI. The CDR3 loop reads CASSLLSGGQETQYF. The CDR3 coding sequence is TGTGCCAGCAGTCTCTTGAGCGGAGGCCAAGAGACCCAGTACTTC.

The V and J genes are TRBV5-1 and TRBJ2-3, with 12 bases matching TRBD2. The CDR3 is 17 amino acids. V lost 1 base, J lost 0 bases, and 3 bases stayed unmatched. Per the germline V gene, CDR1 is SGHRS and CDR2 is YFSETQ. The CDR3 reads CASSLLAGGPSTDTQYF. The CDR3 nucleotides are TGCGCCAGCAGCTTGCTAGCGGGGGGGCCTAGCACAGATACGCAGTATTTT.

The chain has TRBV3-1 (or the pseudogene TRBV3-2) and TRBJ1-6, with D perhaps TRBD1 (6 bases). Germline V gene data show CDR1 as LGHDT and CDR2 as YNNKEL (reference sequence). This CDR3 has 15 residues. V shed 4 bases and J shed 5 bases, with 12 bases lying between them. The CDR3 spells CASSPYRVNNSPLHF. CDR3 DNA: TGTGCCAGCAGCCCGTACAGGGTGAATAATTCACCCCTCCACTTT.

This rearrangement joins TRBV24-1 to TRBJ1-1; D gene uncertain. The CDR3 is 13 residues long. Germline V gives CDR1 KGHDR, CDR2 SFDVKD. Trimming removed 2 bases at V and 7 bases at J, with 10 bases between. CDR3 protein: CATSDSTVLEAFF. The CDR3 nucleotides are TGTGCCACCAGTGATTCTACAGTCCTTGAAGCTTTCTTT.

The V call is TRBV14, the J call TRBJ2-3, with 9 positions matching TRBD2. CDR3 length equals 16 residues. V shed 0 bases, J shed 4 bases, and the junction held 5 bases outside the gene matches. From germline, CDR1 is SGHDN and CDR2 FVKESK. The CDR3 here is CASSQEKRGASDTQYF. DNA for the CDR3: TGTGCCAGCAGCCAAGAGAAGCGGGGGGCCTCAGATACGCAGTATTTT.

The chain recombines TRBV6-2 or TRBV6-3 with TRBJ2-7, with D uncertain. Trimming cost V 2 bases and J 2 bases, with 4 bases left between them. CDR1 is MNHEY, CDR2 SVGEGT, per germline. The CDR3 spans 12 residues. CDR3 amino acids: CASSYPTYEQYF. CDR3 coding DNA: TGTGCCAGCAGTTACCCCACCTACGAGCAGTACTTC.

This clone was detected a few times. CDR3 residues: CASSASTAPGSPLHF. DNA for the CDR3: TGTGCCAGCAGCGCCTCGACAGCTCCCGGTTCACCCCTCCACTTT. The V and J genes are TRBV9 and TRBJ1-6, with D tentatively TRBD1 (5 bases). Trimming removed 3 bases from V and 9 bases from J, with 16 bases in between. This CDR3 spans 15 amino acids. CDR1 is SGDLS, CDR2 YYNGEE, per germline.

This chain uses TRBV6-5 with TRBJ1-2; TRBD1 matches at 7 bases. Trimming at V came to 2 bases and at J to 2 bases, leaving 5 bases not matched to a gene. Germline values: CDR1 MNHEY, CDR2 SVGAGI. This CDR3 region has 15 residues. CDR3 coding DNA: TGTGCCAGCAGTTACGGGGAAGGGGGCAACTATGGCTACACCTTC. Protein product: CASSYGEGGNYGYTF.